The 24 T cell receptor beta chains below were found in one sample sequenced in a study of T cell changes during pregnancy in multiple sclerosis. Profiling relied on immunoSEQ multiplex PCR, and the TCRdb table lists in-frame clones only, not all of them. The sample lists 45,000 or so clones; approximately 91% were seen once. The sample consisted of PBMCs (not recorded whether the cells were cultured). The receptors stem from a female donor with multiple sclerosis, enrolled in a pregnancy study.

V and J are TRBV18 and TRBJ1-1; 12 bases are shared with TRBD1. This CDR3 has 16 amino acids. Germline values: CDR1 KGHSH, CDR2 LQKENI. The V and J ends lost 5 bases and 8 bases, in that order; junction bases with no gene match: 12. The DNA for the CDR3 is TGTGCCAGCTCAGCCGGGACAGGGGGCTTGGCAGAAGAAGCTTTCTTT. Translation: CASSAGTGGLAEEAFF.

The chain employs TRBV4-1 and TRBJ1-6; D is unresolved. Trimming left V 4 bases short and J 6 bases short, with 10 bases between. The CDR3 contains 14 residues. Germline CDR1 reads MGHRA; CDR2 reads YSYEKL. The CDR3 nucleotides are TGCGCCAGCAGCCTCCTAGCTAGTAATTCACCCCTCCACTTT. Its translation is CASSLLASNSPLHF.

The chain joins TRBV19 to TRBJ1-3; D gene uncertain. V was cut by 5 bases and J by 0 bases, with 11 bases left in between. The CDR3 spans 15 residues. Germline V gene lookup returns CDR1 LNHDA and CDR2 SQIVND (reference sequence). CDR3 region: CASSAVGGSGNTIYF. CDR3 bases: TGTGCCAGTAGTGCCGTGGGAGGCTCTGGAAACACCATATATTTT.

This CDR3 reads CASSLDSLEQFF. The CDR3 bases are TGCGCCAGCAGCTTAGACAGTTTAGAGCAGTTCTTC. The rearrangement uses TRBV5-1 and TRBJ2-1, with TRBD1 as a possible D gene (5 bases). The V gene lost 2 bases and the J gene lost 10 bases, with 10 bases spanning the gap. The CDR3 consists of 12 residues. Germline V gives CDR1 SGHRS, CDR2 YFSETQ.

The V and J genes are TRBV9 and TRBJ1-1; the D gene is possibly TRBD1 (5 bases). This CDR3 is built from 15 residues. Per germline, CDR1 SGDLS and CDR2 YYNGEE. V was trimmed by 0 bases and J by 3 bases, leaving 12 bases between them. The CDR3 DNA reads as TGTGCCAGCAGCGTAGTGAGGGCGGGGGACACTGAAGCTTTCTTT. The encoded protein is CASSVVRAGDTEAFF.

J is TRBJ1-5 and V is TRBV5-6; 8 positions agree with TRBD1. This CDR3 comprises 15 residues. Losses at the gene ends were 4 bases for V and 0 bases for J; bases not matched to a gene: 3. The germline V gene has CDR1 SGHDT and CDR2 YYEEEE. The CDR3 protein is CASSTGTGSNQPQHF. The CDR3 DNA follows: TGTGCCAGCAGCACGGGGACAGGTAGCAATCAGCCCCAGCATTTT.

The chain couples TRBV4-2 to TRBJ2-7, with unresolved D. V lost 0 bases and J lost 5, with 14 bases in between. Germline V gene sequence: CDR1 LGHNA, CDR2 YNFKEQ. CDR3 size: 15 residues. For the CDR3, the DNA is TGTGCCAGCAGCCAAGAATTAGTGACCCTAGACGAGCAGTACTTC. Translated: CASSQELVTLDEQYF.

This chain uses TRBV6-6 with TRBJ2-7; weak D call: TRBD2 (6 bases). CDR3 length equals 13 residues. The V and J ends lost 5 bases and 2 bases respectively, with 10 bases between them. Per germline, CDR1 MNHNY and CDR2 SVGAGI (reference sequence). The CDR3: CASSKGLTYEQYF. CDR3 coding DNA: TGTGCCAGCAGTAAGGGACTGACCTACGAGCAGTACTTC.

As concerns this clone: The junction shows a germline mismatch at one end, possibly a read error. This rearrangement joins TRBV7-6 to TRBJ2-7, with D perhaps TRBD1 or TRBD2 (5 bases each). The CDR3 spans 12 residues. The V gene's germline CDR1 is SGHVS and CDR2 FNYEAQ. In nucleotides, the CDR3 is TGTGCCAGCGCGGAACCCGATGGGACGCCAAACTTC. Translating gives CASAEPDGTPNF. Using reference TRBV7-6 and TRBJ2-7 for the parts outside the CDR3, the full variable domain is GAGVSQSPRYKVTKRGQDVALRCDPISGHVSLYWYRQALGQGPEFLTYFNYEAQQDKSGLPNDRFSAERPEGSISTLTIQRTEQRDSAMYRCASAEPDGTPNFGPGTRLTVT.

There are a few counts of this clone. The DNA for the CDR3 is TGTGCCAGCAGCCGGGACAGGGCTCGTGAGCAGTACTTC. This sequence encodes CASSRDRAREQYF. V usage is TRBV5-4 and J usage is TRBJ2-7; TRBD1 matches at 9 bases. Trimming at V came to 4 bases and at J to 7 bases, leaving 6 bases not matched to a gene. Germline-derived CDR1 and CDR2 are SGHNT and YYREEE (reference sequence). The CDR3 loop spans 13 amino acids.

The rearrangement joins TRBV10-3 to TRBJ1-5; no reliable D call. The CDR3 covers 13 residues. Trimming took 3 bases from V and 9 from J, leaving 12 bases between them. The V gene's germline CDR1 is ENHRY and CDR2 SYGVKD. This CDR3 is CAISDYQELPQHF. In DNA, the CDR3 is TGTGCCATCAGTGATTATCAGGAGTTGCCCCAGCATTTT.

J is TRBJ2-7 and V is TRBV9; 15 positions agree with TRBD2. Germline loops: CDR1 SGDLS, CDR2 YYNGEE. CDR3 length: 17 residues. J lost 2 bases, V lost 4 bases, and 7 bases had no gene match. CDR3 protein: CASSSGLAGGFPYEQYF. The DNA of the CDR3 is TGTGCCAGCAGCTCCGGACTAGCGGGAGGGTTCCCCTACGAGCAGTACTTC.

The rearrangement links TRBV6-5 to TRBJ2-1; D may be TRBD2 (6 bases). CDR1 and CDR2 from the germline V gene are MNHEY and SVGAGI. The CDR3 is 14 amino acids. V shed 0 bases and J shed 6 bases, with 9 bases lying between them. The DNA for the CDR3 is TGTGCCAGCAGTTACTCAGGAGGGACCAATGAGCAGTTCTTC. It encodes CASSYSGGTNEQFF.

The rearrangement links TRBV4-1 to TRBJ2-1; TRBD1 agrees at 7 bases. The CDR3 covers 17 residues. Germline values: CDR1 MGHRA, CDR2 YSYEKL. V was clipped by 2 bases and J by 2 bases; unmatched bases: 9. The CDR3 DNA reads as TGCGCCAGCAGCCAACGAATCACCGGGACAGCCTACAATGAGCAGTTCTTC. It specifies CASSQRITGTAYNEQFF.

This clone was seen once. This chain links TRBV28 with TRBJ2-1; 9 nucleotides line up with TRBD2. Trimming cost V 2 bases and J 10 bases; bases outside gene matches: 9. In germline, CDR1 is MDHEN, CDR2 SYDVKM. This CDR3 is built from 15 residues. CDR3 protein: CASSLATSGQSEQFF. The CDR3 nucleotides read TGTGCCAGCAGTTTAGCGACTAGCGGCCAATCGGAGCAGTTCTTC. Looking up the rest from reference TRBV28 and TRBJ2-1 gives the full variable domain: DVKVTQSSRYLVKRTGEKVFLECVQDMDHENMFWYRQDPGLGLRLIYFSYDVKMKEKGDIPEGYSVSREKKERFSLILESASTNQTSMYLCASSLATSGQSEQFFGPGTRLTVL.

V is TRBV29-1 and J is TRBJ2-7, with 8 bases identical to TRBD1. This CDR3 region has 13 residues. Unmatched junction bases numbered 7, after V lost 4 bases and J lost 5 bases. Germline values: CDR1 SQVTM, CDR2 ANQGSEA. CDR3 protein: CSVAPGGQDEQYF. As DNA, the CDR3 is TGCAGCGTTGCTCCAGGGGGCCAGGACGAGCAGTACTTC.

This chain links TRBV7-9 with TRBJ2-3; D may be TRBD2 (5 bases). Germline V gives CDR1 SEHNR, CDR2 FQNEAQ (reference sequence). The CDR3 sequence is 15 residues long. V dropped 6 bases and J dropped 5 bases, with 18 bases sitting between them. DNA for the CDR3: TGTGCCAGCAGTCCGAAGCGGCGGGTTGGAGATACGCAGTATTTT. Translation: CASSPKRRVGDTQYF.

This clone has more than one count but fewer than ten. V usage is TRBV6-1 and J usage is TRBJ1-3; D unresolved. Germline loops: CDR1 MNHNS, CDR2 SASEGT. Trimming shortened V by 2 bases and J by 1 base, and 21 bases separated the two germline ends. This CDR3 has 19 amino acids. The CDR3, as DNA: TGTGCCAGCAGTGAATTAACGGGTGGGCAGGTGAATTCTGGAAACACCATATATTTT. Amino acids: CASSELTGGQVNSGNTIYF.

The CDR3 DNA reads TGTGCCAGCAGTGCCGAATCGGTCTATGGCTACACCTTC. The encoded protein is CASSAESVYGYTF. The chain is built from TRBV7-9 and TRBJ1-2; D remains ambiguous. Per the germline V gene, CDR1 is SEHNR and CDR2 is FQNEAQ (reference sequence). V lost 6 bases and J 4 bases, leaving 12 bases between the germline ends. The CDR3 length is 13 residues.

The chain combines TRBV30 with TRBJ1-5; tentatively, D is TRBD1 (5 bases). The CDR3 spans 13 residues. V lost 1 base and J 7 bases, leaving 11 bases between the germline ends. Per germline, CDR1 GTSNPN and CDR2 SVGIG (reference sequence). This CDR3 reads CAWSGQGNQPQHF. The CDR3 DNA is TGTGCCTGGAGTGGTCAGGGTAACCAGCCCCAGCATTTT.

This clone came up a few times. The rearrangement joins TRBV28 to TRBJ2-7, with 9 bases lining up with TRBD1. The CDR3 is made up of 14 amino acids. The germline V gene encodes CDR1 MDHEN and CDR2 SYDVKM. Unmatched junction bases numbered 8, after V lost 4 bases and J lost 7 bases. CDR3 in amino acids: CASSWGQGMGEQYF. CDR3 bases: TGTGCCAGCAGTTGGGGACAGGGAATGGGAGAGCAGTACTTC.

V is TRBV6-5 and J is TRBJ1-4; D is ambiguous. This CDR3 is 15 amino acids long. In germline, CDR1 is MNHEY, CDR2 SVGAGI. The V and J ends lost 4 bases and 7 bases respectively, with 16 bases between them. CDR3 sequence: CASSLRESEVEKLFF. The CDR3 bases are TGTGCCAGCAGTTTAAGGGAATCCGAGGTTGAAAAACTGTTTTTT.

V and J are TRBV15 and TRBJ2-2; D is possibly TRBD1 (5 bases). The germline gives CDR1 LNHNV, CDR2 YYDKDF (reference sequence). The CDR3 covers 15 residues. Between the trimmed V and J ends, which lost 3 bases and 3 bases, there was a span of 11 bases. CDR3 in amino acids: CATSSRASHTGELFF. The DNA for the CDR3 is TGTGCCACCAGCAGCAGGGCTAGTCACACCGGGGAGCTGTTTTTT.

The chain combines TRBV4-2 with TRBJ2-1; 7 positions match TRBD2. V shed 2 bases, J shed 6 bases, and the junction held 13 bases outside the gene matches. The CDR3 runs to 17 residues. Germline CDR1 and CDR2: LGHNA and YNFKEQ. The CDR3 protein is CASSQKPPGGHGNEQFF. The CDR3 region has the DNA TGTGCCAGCAGCCAAAAGCCCCCGGGAGGTCATGGCAATGAGCAGTTCTTC.